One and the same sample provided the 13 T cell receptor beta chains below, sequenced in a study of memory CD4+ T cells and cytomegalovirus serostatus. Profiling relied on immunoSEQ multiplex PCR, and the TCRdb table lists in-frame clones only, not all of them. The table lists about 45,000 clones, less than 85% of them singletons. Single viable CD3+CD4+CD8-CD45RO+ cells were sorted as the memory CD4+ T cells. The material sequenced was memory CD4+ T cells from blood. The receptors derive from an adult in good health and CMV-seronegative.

The CDR3 spells CASSLVGNAGIYEQYF. DNA of the CDR3: TGTGCCAGCAGTTTGGTTGGGAACGCGGGGATCTACGAGCAGTACTTC. This chain connects TRBV28 to TRBJ2-7; possibly TRBD2 for D (6 bases). The V end lost 3 bases, the J end lost 3 bases, and 18 bases lay between the germline ends. Germline CDR1 is MDHEN and CDR2 is SYDVKM. There are 16 residues in the CDR3.

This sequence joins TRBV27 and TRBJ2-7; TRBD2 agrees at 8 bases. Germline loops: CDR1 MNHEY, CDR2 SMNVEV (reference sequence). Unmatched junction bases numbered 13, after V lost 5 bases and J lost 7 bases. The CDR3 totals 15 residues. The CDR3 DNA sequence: TGTGCCAGCAGTCCCGGGGGGGGGCGGGATGAAGAGCAGTACTTC. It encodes CASSPGGGRDEEQYF.

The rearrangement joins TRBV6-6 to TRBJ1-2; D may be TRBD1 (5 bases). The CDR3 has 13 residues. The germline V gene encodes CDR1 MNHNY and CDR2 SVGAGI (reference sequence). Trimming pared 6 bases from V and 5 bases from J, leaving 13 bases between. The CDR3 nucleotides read TGTGCCAGCAGCCCAGGGTCGGTGTATGGCTACACCTTC. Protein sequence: CASSPGSVYGYTF.

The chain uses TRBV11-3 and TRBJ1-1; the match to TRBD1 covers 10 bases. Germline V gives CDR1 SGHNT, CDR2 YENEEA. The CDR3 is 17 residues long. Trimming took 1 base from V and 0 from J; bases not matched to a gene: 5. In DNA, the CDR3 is TGTGCCAGCAGCTTAGGCCCCGGACAGGGGGTGAACACTGAAGCTTTCTTT. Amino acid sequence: CASSLGPGQGVNTEAFF.

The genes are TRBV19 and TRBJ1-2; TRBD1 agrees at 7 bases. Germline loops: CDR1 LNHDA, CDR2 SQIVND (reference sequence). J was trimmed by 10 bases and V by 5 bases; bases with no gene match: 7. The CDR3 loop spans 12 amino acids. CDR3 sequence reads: CASSSRQGHYTF. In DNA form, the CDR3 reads TGTGCCAGTAGTTCCCGACAGGGACACTACACCTTC.

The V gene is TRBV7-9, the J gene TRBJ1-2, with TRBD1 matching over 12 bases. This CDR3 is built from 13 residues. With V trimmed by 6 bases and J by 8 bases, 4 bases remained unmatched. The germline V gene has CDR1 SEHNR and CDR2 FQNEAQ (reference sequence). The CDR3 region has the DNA TGTGCCAGCAGTTGGGACAGGGGGCGAGGCTACACCTTC. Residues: CASSWDRGRGYTF.

The CDR3 nucleotides read TGCGCCAGCAGCTTGGGGTTTTGGGGAGAAGCTTTCTTT. Protein sequence: CASSLGFWGEAFF. This chain links TRBV5-1 with TRBJ1-1; D is undetermined. V lost 0 bases and J lost 8, with 11 bases in between. The CDR3 sequence is 13 residues long. Germline assignment: CDR1 SGHRS and CDR2 YFSETQ.

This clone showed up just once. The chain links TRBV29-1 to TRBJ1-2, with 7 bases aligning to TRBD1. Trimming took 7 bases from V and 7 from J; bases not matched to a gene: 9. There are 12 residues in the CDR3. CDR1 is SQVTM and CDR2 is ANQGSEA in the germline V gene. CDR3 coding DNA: TGCAGCGCCTCCGGACAGGTCTCTGGCTACACCTTC. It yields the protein CSASGQVSGYTF.

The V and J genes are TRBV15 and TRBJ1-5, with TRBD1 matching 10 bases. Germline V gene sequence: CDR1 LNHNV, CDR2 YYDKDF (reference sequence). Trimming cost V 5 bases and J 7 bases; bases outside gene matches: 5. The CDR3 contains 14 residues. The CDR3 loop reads CATSQDRGRQPQHF. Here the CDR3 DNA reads TGTGCCACCAGCCAAGACAGGGGGCGGCAGCCCCAGCATTTT.

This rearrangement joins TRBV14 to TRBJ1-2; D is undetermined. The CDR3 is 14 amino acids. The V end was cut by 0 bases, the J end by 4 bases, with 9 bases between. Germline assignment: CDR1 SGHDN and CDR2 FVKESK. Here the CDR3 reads CASSQDSTLYGYTF. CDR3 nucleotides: TGTGCCAGCAGCCAAGATTCGACTCTCTATGGCTACACCTTC.

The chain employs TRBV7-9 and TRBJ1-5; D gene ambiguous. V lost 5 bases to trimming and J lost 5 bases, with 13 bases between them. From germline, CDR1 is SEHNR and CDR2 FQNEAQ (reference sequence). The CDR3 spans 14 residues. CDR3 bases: TGTGCCAGCAGCCCATCAGGAACCTATCAGCCCCAGCATTTT. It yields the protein CASSPSGTYQPQHF.

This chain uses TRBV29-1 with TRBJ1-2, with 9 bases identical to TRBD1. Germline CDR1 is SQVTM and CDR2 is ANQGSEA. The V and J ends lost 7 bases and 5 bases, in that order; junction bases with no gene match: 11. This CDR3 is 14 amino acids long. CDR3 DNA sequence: TGCAGCGCCCAAACCGGGACAGGGCTGTATGGCTACACCTTC. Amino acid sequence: CSAQTGTGLYGYTF.

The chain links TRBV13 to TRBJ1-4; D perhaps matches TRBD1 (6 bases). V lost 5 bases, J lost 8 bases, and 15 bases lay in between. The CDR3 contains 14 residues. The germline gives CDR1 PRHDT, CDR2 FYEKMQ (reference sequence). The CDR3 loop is CASSPRGQWEKLFF. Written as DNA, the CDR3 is TGTGCCAGCAGCCCCCGGGGACAATGGGAAAAACTGTTTTTT. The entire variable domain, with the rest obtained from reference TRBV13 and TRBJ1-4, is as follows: AAGVIQSPRHLIKEKRETATLKCYPIPRHDTVYWYQQGPGQDPQFLISFYEKMQSDKGSIPDRFSAQQFSDYHSELNMSSLELGDSALYFCASSPRGQWEKLFFGSGTQLSVL.